This T cell receptor beta chain was captured by sequencing in a study of T cells expressing NK-cell markers. Study context: The sequencing cohort of eight donors included seven HCMV-seropositive individuals and one seronegative individual.

TCRdb re-called the 5' RACE reads and catalogs CDR3 proteins one per entry, DNA excluded. This sample carries around 550,000 distinct CDR3 sequences, with around 4% going to the ten biggest clones. This CDR3 has 15 residues. Germline CDR1 is SGHTA and CDR2 is FQGTGA. This chain links TRBV7-3 with TRBJ2-3; the TRBD1 assignment by TCRdb is unverifiable without DNA. The sample comprised blood T cells: a sorted CD56 or NKG2C T cell subset, CD4+ or CD8+ T cells, or bulk PBMC T cells (not recorded which). The origin of this receptor is a man aged 18-30 years in good health. The CDR3 sequence is CASSATGSGTDTQYF.